The 2 T cell receptor beta chains presented below share a single source sample, sequenced in a study of human T cells and chemical hapten exposure. TCRdb passed the RACE reads through MiXCR, listing each CDR3 protein once. The repertoire holds some 190,000 distinct CDR3 sequences, with around 24% as singletons. This sample's time point: patch test 1, 2 weeks after DPC sensitization. Described treatment: therapeutic diphenylcyclopropenone sensitization with weekly scalp DPC. This sample comprised whole blood, obtained in connection with sensitization to the hapten diphenylcyclopropenone (DPC). The receptors here all came from a woman aged 45-65 years with alopecia areata. Some clones in this sample may be carry-over from other donors' samples.

This sequence joins TRBV20-1 and TRBJ1-4; perhaps TRBD1 as D (5 bases). This CDR3 region has 15 residues. V was trimmed by 0 bases and J by 8 bases, leaving 16 bases between them. Germline V gene data show CDR1 as DFQATT and CDR2 as SNEGSKA (reference sequence). In DNA form, the CDR3 reads TGCAGTGCTAGAGACGCCGGGACGGAAGGAGAAAAACTGTTTTTT. This codes for CSARDAGTEGEKLFF.

The gene calls are TRBV2 and TRBJ1-2, with 7 bases that match TRBD1. The V segment lost 6 bases and the J segment 4 bases; nucleotides outside the gene matches: 8. Germline V gives CDR1 SNHLY, CDR2 FYNNEI. The CDR3 has 14 residues. The CDR3 protein is CASSSTGFLYGYTF. Here the CDR3 DNA reads TGTGCCAGCAGCTCGACAGGGTTCCTCTATGGCTACACCTTC.